Listed here are 20 T cell receptor beta chains from one sample, sequenced in a study of breast tumors, draining lymph nodes, adjacent tissues (dated by TCRdb to the mid-2010s). The axillary draining lymph nodes of breast cancer patients were the source of the lymph node samples. The library was generated by multiplex PCR. Sequencing took place on an Illumina HiSeq 2000. TCRdb itself trimmed the public reads at Q25 with fastp, ran MiXCR and retained productive beta chains. Rows with a matching CDR3 protein are joined into one entry that keeps the most common DNA and genes. In all, the sample holds around 230,000 distinct CDR3 sequences, and less than 35% of those were seen once. The top ten clonotypes cover under 4.5% of the sample. Sequencing input: axillary lymph node tissue. These receptors originate from a female donor with breast cancer. Some clones in this sample may be carry-over from other donors' samples.

This clonotype was observed a handful of times. The chain is built from TRBV6-1 and TRBJ1-2; D call uncertain. The CDR3 loop spans 15 amino acids. Germline CDR1 is MNHNS and CDR2 is SASEGT. Trimming took 5 bases from V and 0 from J, leaving 13 bases between them. The CDR3 sequence: CASSLRDKSNYGYTF. The CDR3 DNA follows: TGTGCCAGCAGTCTCCGAGACAAGTCTAACTATGGCTACACCTTC.

The chain has TRBV20-1 and TRBJ2-7, with TRBD2 matching over 7 bases. This CDR3 comprises 13 residues. Trimming took 4 bases from V and 7 from J; bases not matched to a gene: 10. Germline V gene sequence: CDR1 DFQATT, CDR2 SNEGSKA (reference sequence). The chain's CDR3 is CSAKRGRSGEQYF. In DNA, the CDR3 is TGCAGTGCTAAGCGGGGTCGCTCCGGGGAGCAGTACTTC.

This chain links TRBV7-3 with TRBJ2-5; tentative D call: TRBD1 (5 bases). Trimming left V 5 bases short and J 3 bases short, with 16 bases between. The CDR3 runs 15 residues. The germline CDR1 and CDR2 sequences are SGHTA and FQGTGA. The CDR3, as DNA: TGTGCCAGCAGCCCTGGGCCGACCAGGGAAGAGACCCAGTACTTC. This translates into CASSPGPTREETQYF.

This clonotype was recorded a few times. A much larger clone sits a single nucleotide away, making a read error possible. Written as DNA, the CDR3 is TGTGCCAGCAGCTCAGCCCGTTCGGGGCTGGGCAGGGAGACCCAGTACTTC. It is translated as CASSSARSGLGRETQYF. V usage is TRBV5-5 and J usage is TRBJ2-5, with D possibly being TRBD1 or TRBD2 (5 bases each). Per germline, CDR1 SGHKS and CDR2 YYEKEE (reference sequence). V lost 3 bases, J lost 5 bases, and 23 bases lay in between. The CDR3 is 17 amino acids. Drawing the rest from reference TRBV5-5 and TRBJ2-5, the complete variable domain is DAGVTQSPTHLIKTRGQQVTLRCSPISGHKSVSWYQQVLGQGPQFIFQYYEKEERGRGNFPDRFSARQFPNYSSELNVNALLLGDSALYLCASSSARSGLGRETQYFGPGTRLLVL.

This clonotype was detected a few times. The chain links TRBV18 to TRBJ1-4, with 7 bases fitting TRBD1. Trimming at V came to 6 bases and at J to 4 bases, leaving 5 bases not matched to a gene. CDR3 length equals 14 residues. CDR1 KGHSH and CDR2 LQKENI come from the germline V gene. The CDR3 DNA reads as TGTGCCAGCTCTCCGGGACAGCGTAATGAAAAACTGTTTTTT. Translating it yields CASSPGQRNEKLFF.

This clonotype was detected many times. This chain uses TRBV20-1 with TRBJ2-7; 7 bases align to TRBD2. V was pared by 5 bases and J by 4 bases, with 5 bases of the junction left unmatched. The CDR3 runs to 12 residues. Germline V gene data show CDR1 as DFQATT and CDR2 as SNEGSKA (reference sequence). CDR3 region: CSAAVGGYEQYF. The CDR3 DNA reads TGCAGTGCTGCCGTCGGGGGGTACGAGCAGTACTTC.

On this clonotype itself: This clone may be a read error of a much larger clone one base away. The chain is built from TRBV7-9 and TRBJ2-6, with a possible D match to TRBD1 (5 bases). Per the germline V gene, CDR1 is SEHNR and CDR2 is FQNEAQ (reference sequence). The CDR3 covers 15 residues. DNA of the CDR3: TGTGCCAGCAGCTTAGGGGCCACTGGGGCCAACGTCCTGCCTTTC. As protein: CASSLGATGANVLPF.

The chain combines TRBV19 with TRBJ1-1; unclear D gene. The CDR3 sequence is 16 residues long. Deletions cut 0 bases from V and 0 bases from J, with 11 bases between. Per the germline V gene, CDR1 is LNHDA and CDR2 is SQIVND (reference sequence). CDR3 coding DNA: TGTGCCAGTAGTATAGATCGGAGATACATGAACACTGAAGCTTTCTTT. Its translation is CASSIDRRYMNTEAFF.

This clonotype was found many times. CDR3 region: CATSRGRDTPKQYF. The DNA of the CDR3 is TGTGCCACCAGCAGGGGCCGGGACACCCCGAAGCAGTACTTC. The chain joins TRBV15 to TRBJ2-7; maybe TRBD1 (6 bases). Trimming removed 3 bases at V and 8 bases at J, with 17 bases between. Germline CDR1 is LNHNV and CDR2 is YYDKDF (reference sequence). The CDR3 is 14 amino acids.

This clonotype was recorded many times. This chain links TRBV7-6 with TRBJ2-7, with 11 bases aligning to TRBD2. Germline CDR1 is SGHVS and CDR2 is FNYEAQ. With V trimmed by 1 base and J by 2 bases, 1 base remained unmatched. The CDR3 consists of 15 residues. The CDR3 sequence: CASSLGLAGTYEQYF. The CDR3 DNA reads as TGTGCCAGCAGCTTAGGACTAGCGGGGACCTACGAGCAGTACTTC.

This clonotype was picked up many times. The rearrangement uses TRBV3-1 and TRBJ1-6; D remains ambiguous. The germline CDR1 and CDR2 sequences are LGHDT and YNNKEL (reference sequence). The CDR3 sequence is 16 residues long. V was clipped by 6 bases and J by 6 bases, with 18 bases between them. CDR3 coding DNA: TGTGCCAGCAGTCTCGGCGCAGTGGGATTTAATTCACCCCTCCACTTT. This translates into CASSLGAVGFNSPLHF. Together with reference TRBV3-1 and TRBJ1-6, the CDR3 gives the full variable domain: DTAVSQTPKYLVTQMGNDKSIKCEQNLGHDTMYWYKQDSKKFLKIMFSYNNKELIINETVPNRFSPKSPDKAHLNLHINSLELGDSAVYFCASSLGAVGFNSPLHFGNGTRLTVT.

This chain connects TRBV24-1 to TRBJ2-5; 7 positions match TRBD2. V gave up 6 bases and J gave up 7 bases; unmatched junction bases: 19. The germline V gene encodes CDR1 KGHDR and CDR2 SFDVKD. This CDR3 contains 17 residues. Here the CDR3 reads CATSPWEGRATHGTQYF. In DNA form, the CDR3 reads TGTGCCACCAGTCCCTGGGAGGGCAGGGCCACCCATGGGACCCAGTACTTC.

This clonotype has ten or more counts. The chain links TRBV5-1 to TRBJ2-1; 10 nucleotides agree with TRBD2. The CDR3 extends over 13 amino acids. From germline, CDR1 is SGHRS and CDR2 YFSETQ. V trimming: 5 bases; J trimming: 6 bases; junction bases outside the gene matches: 2. DNA for the CDR3: TGCGCCAGCAGACTAGCGGGGACCAATGAGCAGTTCTTC. It codes for CASRLAGTNEQFF.

CDR3 protein: CSARRGKPQYF. The CDR3 DNA is TGCAGTGCTAGAAGGGGGAAGCCCCAGTACTTC. This chain connects TRBV20-1 to TRBJ2-5; TRBD1 might be the D (6 bases). The CDR3 extends over 11 amino acids. CDR1 and CDR2 from the germline V gene are DFQATT and SNEGSKA (reference sequence). V dropped 2 bases and J dropped 9 bases, with 10 bases sitting between them.

This clonotype has at least ten counts. This sequence joins TRBV7-9 and TRBJ1-2, with no clear D. Germline V gene sequence: CDR1 SEHNR, CDR2 FQNEAQ (reference sequence). The CDR3 runs to 15 residues. V lost 4 bases and J 8 bases, leaving 20 bases between the germline ends. The CDR3 DNA follows: TGTGCCAGCAGCTCATTTACGATGAGGGTGATAGGCTACACCTTC. It translates to CASSSFTMRVIGYTF.

This clonotype was counted at least ten times. J is TRBJ1-5 and V is TRBV5-5; 8 positions agree with TRBD1. Germline CDR1 SGHKS, CDR2 YYEKEE (reference sequence). CDR3 length: 14 amino acids. V shed 4 bases, J shed 2 bases, and the junction held 2 bases outside the gene matches. The CDR3 DNA is TGTGCCAGCAGCGGGGGACAGGGCAATCAGCCCCAGCATTTT. Its protein product is CASSGGQGNQPQHF.

This clonotype has a count of ten or more. The rearrangement joins TRBV7-2 to TRBJ2-1; 8 bases align to TRBD2. The ends lost 6 bases at V and 4 bases at J; junction bases unmatched: 8. This CDR3 spans 15 amino acids. CDR1 and CDR2 from the germline V gene are SGHTA and FQGNSA. For the CDR3, the DNA is TGTGCCAGCAGGCCCGCGGGGGGCCGTTACAATGAGCAGTTCTTC. This codes for CASRPAGGRYNEQFF.

The rearrangement links TRBV2 to TRBJ2-2, with a possible D match to TRBD1 (6 bases). Germline lookup yields CDR1 SNHLY and CDR2 FYNNEI. Trimming removed 4 bases at V and 3 bases at J, with 9 bases between. This CDR3 region has 14 residues. In DNA, the CDR3 is TGTGCCAGCAGTGTTCAGGGGCACACCGGGGAGCTGTTTTTT. Its translation: CASSVQGHTGELFF. Combining the CDR3 with reference TRBV2 and TRBJ2-2 gives the whole variable domain EPEVTQTPSHQVTQMGQEVILRCVPISNHLYFYWYRQILGQKVEFLVSFYNNEISEKSEIFDDQFSVERPDGSNFTLKIRSTKLEDSAMYFCASSVQGHTGELFFGEGSRLTVL.

The rearrangement links TRBV29-1 to TRBJ1-2; D perhaps matches TRBD1 (5 bases). Trimming pared 6 bases from V and 1 base from J, leaving 15 bases between. The CDR3 runs to 14 residues. Per the germline V gene, CDR1 is SQVTM and CDR2 is ANQGSEA. This CDR3 reads CSVAPGRRNYGYTF. The CDR3 nucleotides are TGCAGCGTCGCCCCGGGGCGTCGTAACTATGGCTACACCTTC. The whole variable domain, filled in from reference TRBV29-1 and TRBJ1-2, reads SAVISQKPSRDICQRGTSLTIQCQVDSQVTMMFWYRQQPGQSLTLIATANQGSEATYESGFVIDKFPISRPNLTFSTLTVSNMSPEDSSIYLCSVAPGRRNYGYTFGSGTRLTVV.

In its sample, this clonotype was seen many times. The gene calls are TRBV5-1 and TRBJ2-1; maybe TRBD2 (5 bases). V lost 0 bases to trimming and J lost 4 bases, with 8 bases between them. Germline-derived CDR1 and CDR2 are SGHRS and YFSETQ. This CDR3 region has 14 residues. As DNA, the CDR3 is TGCGCCAGCAGCTTGGGGACTGGTTACAATGAGCAGTTCTTC. It yields the protein CASSLGTGYNEQFF.